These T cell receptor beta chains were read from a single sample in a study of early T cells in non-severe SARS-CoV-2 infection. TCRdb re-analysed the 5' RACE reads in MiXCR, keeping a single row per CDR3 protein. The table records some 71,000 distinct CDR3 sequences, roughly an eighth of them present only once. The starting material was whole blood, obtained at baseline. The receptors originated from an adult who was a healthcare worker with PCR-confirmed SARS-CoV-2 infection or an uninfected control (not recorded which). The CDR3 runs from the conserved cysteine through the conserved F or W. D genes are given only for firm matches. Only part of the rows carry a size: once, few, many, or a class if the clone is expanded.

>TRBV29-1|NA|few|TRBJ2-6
CSVFGGSGANVLTF
TGCAGCGTGTTCGGGGGCTCTGGGGCCAACGTCCTGACTTTC
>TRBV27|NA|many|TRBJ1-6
CASSPPPSYNSPLHF
TGTGCCAGCAGTCCCCCCCCTTCCTATAATTCACCCCTCCACTTT
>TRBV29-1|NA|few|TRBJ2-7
CSVVQGSSYEQYF
TGCAGCGTTGTCCAGGGGAGCTCCTACGAGCAGTACTTC
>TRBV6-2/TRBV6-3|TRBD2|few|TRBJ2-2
CASIALAGDNTGELFF
TGTGCCAGCATAGCACTAGCGGGAGACAACACCGGGGAGCTGTTTTTT
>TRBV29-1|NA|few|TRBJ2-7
CSVAPSDSYEQYF
TGCAGCGTTGCGCCTAGCGACTCCTACGAGCAGTACTTC
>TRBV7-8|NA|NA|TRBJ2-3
CASSLDGTGANPDTQYF
TGTGCCAGCAGCTTAGATGGCACGGGAGCTAACCCAGATACGCAGTATTTT
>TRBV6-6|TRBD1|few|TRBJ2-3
CASSTGDRPSTDTQYF
TGTGCCAGCAGTACCGGGGACAGGCCTAGCACAGATACGCAGTATTTT
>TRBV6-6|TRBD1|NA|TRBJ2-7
CASSYSIGDRGLSEQYF
TGTGCCAGCAGTTACTCGATTGGGGACAGGGGACTCTCCGAGCAGTACTTC
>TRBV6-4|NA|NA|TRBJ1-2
CASSAGGSYGYTF
TGTGCCAGCAGCGCGGGGGGTTCTTATGGCTACACCTTC
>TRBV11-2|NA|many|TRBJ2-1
CASSLEQGPYNEQFF
TGTGCCAGCAGCTTAGAACAGGGTCCATACAATGAGCAGTTCTTC
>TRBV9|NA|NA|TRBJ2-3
CASSVRWSDTQYF
TGTGCCAGCAGCGTAAGGTGGTCAGATACGCAGTATTTT
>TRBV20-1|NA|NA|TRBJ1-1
CSARAYRADQDLEAFF
TGCAGTGCTAGAGCCTATCGGGCCGACCAGGACCTTGAAGCTTTCTTT
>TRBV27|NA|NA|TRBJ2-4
CASRPRPGVGKNIQYF
TGTGCCAGCAGACCCCGCCCTGGGGTTGGCAAAAACATTCAGTACTTC
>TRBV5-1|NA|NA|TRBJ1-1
CASSLWENTEAFF
TGCGCCAGCAGCTTGTGGGAAAACACTGAAGCTTTCTTT
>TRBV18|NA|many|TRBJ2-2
CASSGRTVRAGELFF
TGTGCCAGCTCGGGAAGGACAGTGAGGGCCGGGGAGCTGTTTTTT
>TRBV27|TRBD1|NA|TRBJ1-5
CASSANRGGSQPQHF
TGTGCCAGCAGTGCAAACAGGGGAGGTAGTCAGCCCCAGCATTTT
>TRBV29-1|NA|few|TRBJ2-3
CSVELPGRTDTQYF
TGCAGCGTTGAATTGCCCGGACGCACAGATACGCAGTATTTT
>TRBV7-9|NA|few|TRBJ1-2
CASSLGLPSNYGYTF
TGTGCCAGCAGCTTAGGACTACCCAGTAACTATGGCTACACCTTC
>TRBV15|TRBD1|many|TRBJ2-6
CATSRDRGSGANVLTF
TGTGCCACCAGCAGAGACAGGGGGTCTGGGGCCAACGTCCTGACTTTC
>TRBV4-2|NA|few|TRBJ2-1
CASSHREGEQFF
TGTGCCAGCAGCCATAGAGAGGGGGAGCAGTTCTTC
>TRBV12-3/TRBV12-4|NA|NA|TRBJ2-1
CASSPRGSEQFF
TGTGCCAGCAGTCCCAGGGGTTCTGAGCAGTTCTTC
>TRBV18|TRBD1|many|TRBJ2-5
CASSPPNRGKETQYF
TGTGCCAGCTCACCACCAAACAGGGGTAAAGAGACCCAGTACTTC
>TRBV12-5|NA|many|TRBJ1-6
CASGLLIGAGALGNSPLHF
TGTGCTAGTGGTTTACTTATAGGTGCAGGAGCCCTTGGTAATTCACCCCTCCACTTT
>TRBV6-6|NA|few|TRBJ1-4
CASTIGEKLFF
TGTGCCAGTACGATAGGAGAAAAACTGTTTTTT
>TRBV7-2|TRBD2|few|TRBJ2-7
CASSLASGSIHEQYF
TGTGCCAGCAGCTTAGCTAGCGGGAGCATCCACGAGCAGTACTTC
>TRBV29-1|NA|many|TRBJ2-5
CSVVREETQYF
TGCAGCGTTGTCAGAGAAGAGACCCAGTACTTC
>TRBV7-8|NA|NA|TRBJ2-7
CASSPIRYEQYF
TGTGCCAGCAGCCCAATTCGATACGAGCAGTACTTC
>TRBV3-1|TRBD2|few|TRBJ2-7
CASTNGGLSYEQYF
TGTGCCAGCACCAACGGGGGGTTATCCTACGAGCAGTACTTC
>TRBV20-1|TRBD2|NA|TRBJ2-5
CSARRAGAEETQYF
TGCAGTGCTAGAAGAGCGGGAGCCGAAGAGACCCAGTACTTC
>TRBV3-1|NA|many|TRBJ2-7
CASSQYQGPYEQYF
TGTGCCAGCAGCCAATATCAGGGCCCCTACGAGCAGTACTTC
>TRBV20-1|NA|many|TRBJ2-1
CSAPLRGPFSNEQFF
TGCAGTGCCCCCTTAAGAGGGCCATTCAGCAATGAGCAGTTCTTC
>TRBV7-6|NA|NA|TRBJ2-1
CASSTTGGSLGNEQFF
TGTGCCAGCAGCACAACAGGAGGCTCCCTGGGCAATGAGCAGTTCTTC
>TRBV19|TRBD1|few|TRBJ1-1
CASSTRQGLNTEAFF
TGTGCCAGTAGTACCCGACAGGGACTAAACACTGAAGCTTTCTTT
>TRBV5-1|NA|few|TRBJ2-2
CASAVVSRGTGELFF
TGCGCCAGCGCGGTGGTCTCGCGAGGCACCGGGGAGCTGTTTTTT
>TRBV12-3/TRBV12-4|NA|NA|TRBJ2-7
CASSFFGLQYEQYF
TGTGCCAGCAGTTTCTTCGGACTCCAGTACGAGCAGTACTTC
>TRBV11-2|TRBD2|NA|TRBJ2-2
CASSQLAGGPTGELFF
TGTGCCAGCAGCCAACTAGCGGGGGGCCCTACCGGGGAGCTGTTTTTT
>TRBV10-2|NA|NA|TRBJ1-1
CASSESLRSGAMNTEAFF
TGCGCCAGCAGTGAGTCTCTAAGGAGCGGGGCCATGAACACTGAAGCTTTCTTT
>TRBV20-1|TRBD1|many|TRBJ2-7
CSAERDSSSSYEQYF
TGCAGTGCAGAACGGGACAGTTCGAGCTCCTACGAGCAGTACTTC
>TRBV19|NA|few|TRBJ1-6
CASSIKAGGSPLHF
TGTGCCAGTAGCATCAAGGCCGGGGGTTCACCCCTCCACTTT
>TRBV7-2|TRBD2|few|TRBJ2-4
CASSYKGVAGGPNIQYF
TGTGCCAGCAGTTACAAAGGAGTAGCGGGAGGGCCTAACATTCAGTACTTC
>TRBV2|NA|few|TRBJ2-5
CASSGRAYQETQYF
TGTGCCAGCAGCGGCAGAGCGTACCAAGAGACCCAGTACTTC
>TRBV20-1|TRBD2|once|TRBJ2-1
CSARIRRLAENEQFF
TGCAGTGCTCGGATCCGCAGACTAGCGGAAAATGAGCAGTTCTTC
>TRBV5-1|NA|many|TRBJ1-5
CASSLGDTNQPQHF
TGCGCCAGCAGCTTGGGGGACACCAATCAGCCCCAGCATTTT
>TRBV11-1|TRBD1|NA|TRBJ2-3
CASSPRTGANTQYF
TGTGCCAGCAGCCCAAGGACAGGAGCCAATACGCAGTATTTT
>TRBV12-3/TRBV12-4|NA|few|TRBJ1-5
CASSFASNMPQHF
TGTGCCAGCAGTTTTGCCAGCAATATGCCCCAGCATTTT
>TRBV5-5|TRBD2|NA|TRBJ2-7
CVSSLRLAGVEQYF
TGTGTCAGCAGCTTGAGGCTAGCGGGAGTGGAGCAGTACTTC
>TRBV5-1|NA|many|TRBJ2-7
CASSLGSDSYEQYF
TGCGCCAGCAGCTTGGGGTCGGACAGCTACGAGCAGTACTTC
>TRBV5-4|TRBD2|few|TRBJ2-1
CASSDGTSRTYNEQFF
TGTGCCAGCAGCGACGGGACTAGCAGGACCTACAATGAGCAGTTCTTC
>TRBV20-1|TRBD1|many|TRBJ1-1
CSARETGGYTEAFF
TGCAGTGCTAGAGAGACAGGGGGGTACACTGAAGCTTTCTTT
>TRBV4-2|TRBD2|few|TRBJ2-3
CASSQASGRETDTQYF
TGTGCCAGCAGCCAAGCTAGCGGGAGGGAAACAGATACGCAGTATTTT
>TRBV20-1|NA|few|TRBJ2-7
CSATGPLSYEQYF
TGCAGTGCAACCGGGCCACTATCCTACGAGCAGTACTTC
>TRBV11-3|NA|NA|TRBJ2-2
CASSLPGLTGELFF
TGTGCCAGCAGCTTACCGGGTCTAACCGGGGAGCTGTTTTTT
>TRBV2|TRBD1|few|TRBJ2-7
CASSGTGRGSYEQYF
TGTGCCAGCAGTGGGACAGGTCGCGGGTCCTACGAGCAGTACTTC
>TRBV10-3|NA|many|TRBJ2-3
CAIGKDSTSTDTQYF
TGTGCCATCGGAAAGGACAGTACTAGCACAGATACGCAGTATTTT